This entry is about one TCR beta chain. It lacks a known antigen. Base-call qualities are not available, and no considerably larger clone is one nucleotide away. Library creation used the immunoSEQ multiplex PCR assay. Held by TCRdb, this immuneACCESS table contains in-frame sequences only and omits some clones. Under half of the omission traces to an unresolved V gene where checked; the cause of the rest is unknown. The sample table lists around 79,000 clones, 91% of them with a count of one. The ten biggest clones cover around 0.24% of the sample. V is trimmed back by 7 bases and J by 7 bases, and the junction contains 5 bases that no gene match accounts for. According to the germline V gene, CDR1 reads MGHDK and CDR2 reads SYGVNS. The CDR3 numbers 13 residues from cysteine through phenylalanine. Only the CDR3 portion is preserved as DNA: 39 bases, with reading frame beginning at the first base. The data belong to a study of technical replicates of blood from a handful of donors (dated by TCRdb to about 2017).

The sequence derives from a human donor in good health. Material: T cells isolated from PBMCs. Here the chain combines TRBV25-1 and TRBJ1-1; 11 of the junction bases match TRBD1. For the CDR3, the sequence is CASKDRGHGEAFF. The nucleotides are TGTGCCAGCAAGGACAGGGGGCATGGTGAAGCTTTCTTT.